Sequencing of this T cell receptor (beta chain) was carried out in a study of identical twins. Template switching (which added a universal primer site) was used, and cDNA carried unique molecular identifiers. Via MiXCR, TCRdb re-called the 5' RACE reads, giving one row per CDR3 protein. The data show just under 650,000 distinct CDR3 sequences, around 7.4% seen once. This clonotype was seen more than once but under ten times. Its target is unknown. The study's findings and limits: Sequences that were beta out-of-frame showed weaker excess twin sharing. The more abundant beta clonotypes in cord blood had fewer insertions, and memory repertoires did not show this. Part of the zero-insertion signal could reflect confounding by invariant MAIT and iNKT cells.

The length of the CDR3 is 14 residues. Trimming pared 3 bases from V and 5 bases from J, leaving 14 bases between. Germline V CDR1 and CDR2: SGDLS, YYNGEE. The sample also formed part of further work on yellow fever vaccine responses in identical twins.

The chain has TRBV9 and TRBJ1-1; tentatively, D is TRBD1 (5 bases). The clonotype was recovered from a woman aged 18-29 years in good health. Sequencing was performed on PBMCs. CDR3 DNA: TGTGCCAGCAGCGAGGGGAGAGGTGGGACTGAAGCTTTCTTT. Its translation is CASSEGRGGTEAFF. Filled out from reference TRBV9 and TRBJ1-1, the complete variable domain reads DSGVTQTPKHLITATGQRVTLRCSPRSGDLSVYWYQQSLDQGLQFLIQYYNGEERAKGNILERFSAQQFPDLHSELNLSSLELGDSALYFCASSEGRGGTEAFFGQGTRLTVV.